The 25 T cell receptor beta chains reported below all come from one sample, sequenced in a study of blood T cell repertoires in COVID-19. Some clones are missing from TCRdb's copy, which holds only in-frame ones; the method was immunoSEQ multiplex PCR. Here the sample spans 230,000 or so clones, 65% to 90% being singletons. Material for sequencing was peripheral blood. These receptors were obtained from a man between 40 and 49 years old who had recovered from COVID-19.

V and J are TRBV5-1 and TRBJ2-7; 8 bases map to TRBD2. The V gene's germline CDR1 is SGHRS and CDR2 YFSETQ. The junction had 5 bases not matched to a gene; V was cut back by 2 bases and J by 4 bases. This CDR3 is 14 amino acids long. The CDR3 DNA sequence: TGCGCCAGCAGCTTCAGCGGGGGAATTTACGAGCAGTACTTC. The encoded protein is CASSFSGGIYEQYF.

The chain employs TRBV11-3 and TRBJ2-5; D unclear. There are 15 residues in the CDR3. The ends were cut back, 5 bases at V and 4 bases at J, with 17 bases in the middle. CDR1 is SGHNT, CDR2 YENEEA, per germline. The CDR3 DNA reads TGTGCCAGCAGCCCCGGCTTCACTATGCCAGAGACCCAGTACTTC. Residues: CASSPGFTMPETQYF.

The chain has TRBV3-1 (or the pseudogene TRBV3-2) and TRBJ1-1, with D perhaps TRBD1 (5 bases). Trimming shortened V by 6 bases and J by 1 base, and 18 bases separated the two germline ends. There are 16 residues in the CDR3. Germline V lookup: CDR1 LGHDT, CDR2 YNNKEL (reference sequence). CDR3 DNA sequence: TGTGCCAGCAGTCCAACTTGGTATAGGGGGAACACTGAAGCTTTCTTT. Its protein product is CASSPTWYRGNTEAFF.

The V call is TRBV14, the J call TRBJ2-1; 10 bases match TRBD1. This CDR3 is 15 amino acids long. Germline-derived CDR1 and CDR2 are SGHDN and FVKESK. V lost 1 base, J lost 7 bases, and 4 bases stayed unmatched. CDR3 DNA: TGTGCCAGCAGCCAAGTATGGACAGGGGGAAATGAGCAGTTCTTC. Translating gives CASSQVWTGGNEQFF. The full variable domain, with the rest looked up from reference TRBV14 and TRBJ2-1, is EAGVTQFPSHSVIEKGQTVTLRCDPISGHDNLYWYRRVMGKEIKFLLHFVKESKQDESGMPNNRFLAERTGGTYSTLKVQPAELEDSGVYFCASSQVWTGGNEQFFGPGTRLTVL.

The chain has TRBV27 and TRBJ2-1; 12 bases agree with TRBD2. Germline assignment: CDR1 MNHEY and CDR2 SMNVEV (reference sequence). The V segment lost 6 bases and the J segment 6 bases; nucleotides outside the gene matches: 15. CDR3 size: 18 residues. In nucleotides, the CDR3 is TGTGCCAGCAGCCCCGGGACGTCCAGACTAGCGGGGGTCAATGAGCAGTTCTTC. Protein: CASSPGTSRLAGVNEQFF.

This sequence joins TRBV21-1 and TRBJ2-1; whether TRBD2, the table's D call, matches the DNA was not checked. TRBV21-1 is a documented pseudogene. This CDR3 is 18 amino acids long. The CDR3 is CASSKGEEGGVKDNEQFF. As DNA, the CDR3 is TGTGCCAGCAGCAAAGGGGAGGAGGGAGGGGTTAAGGACAATGAGCAGTTCTTC.

CDR3 DNA: TGTGCCAGCAGCTTAGTCCGGGGGGGGCTTAATGAGCAGTTCTTC. Its translation: CASSLVRGGLNEQFF. The rearrangement uses TRBV11-3 and TRBJ2-1; 8 positions agree with TRBD2. The germline V gene encodes CDR1 SGHNT and CDR2 YENEEA. V lost 1 base to trimming and J lost 7 bases; unmatched junction nucleotides: 6. The CDR3 spans 15 residues.

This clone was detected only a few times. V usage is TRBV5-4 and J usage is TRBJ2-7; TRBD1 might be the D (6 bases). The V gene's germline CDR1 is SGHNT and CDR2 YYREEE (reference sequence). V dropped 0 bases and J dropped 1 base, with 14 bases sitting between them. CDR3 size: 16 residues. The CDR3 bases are TGTGCCAGCAGCTTGGAGCCGTTTCAGGGGTCCTACGAGCAGTACTTC. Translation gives CASSLEPFQGSYEQYF. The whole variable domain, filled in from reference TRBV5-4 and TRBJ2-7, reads ETGVTQSPTHLIKTRGQQVTLRCSSQSGHNTVSWYQQALGQGPQFIFQYYREEENGRGNFPPRFSGLQFPNYSSELNVNALELDDSALYLCASSLEPFQGSYEQYFGPGTRLTVT.

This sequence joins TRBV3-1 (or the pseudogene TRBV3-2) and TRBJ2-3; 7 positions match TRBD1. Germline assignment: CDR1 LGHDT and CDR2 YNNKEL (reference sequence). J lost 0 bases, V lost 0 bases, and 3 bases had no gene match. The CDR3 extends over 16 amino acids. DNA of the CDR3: TGTGCCAGCAGCCAAGATAAGGACAGGAGCACAGATACGCAGTATTTT. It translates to CASSQDKDRSTDTQYF.

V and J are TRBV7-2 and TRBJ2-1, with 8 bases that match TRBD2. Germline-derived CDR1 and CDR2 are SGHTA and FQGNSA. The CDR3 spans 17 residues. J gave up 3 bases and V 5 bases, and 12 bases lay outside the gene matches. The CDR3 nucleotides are TGTGCCAGCAGCCCCCAATTGCTAGCGGGCGTCTACAATGAGCAGTTCTTC. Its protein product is CASSPQLLAGVYNEQFF.

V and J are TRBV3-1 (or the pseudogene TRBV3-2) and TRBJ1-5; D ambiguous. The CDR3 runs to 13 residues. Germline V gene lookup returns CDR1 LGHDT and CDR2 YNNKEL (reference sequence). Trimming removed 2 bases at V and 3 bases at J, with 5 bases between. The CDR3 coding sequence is TGTGCCAGCAGCCAACAACTCAATCAGCCCCAGCATTTT. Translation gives CASSQQLNQPQHF.

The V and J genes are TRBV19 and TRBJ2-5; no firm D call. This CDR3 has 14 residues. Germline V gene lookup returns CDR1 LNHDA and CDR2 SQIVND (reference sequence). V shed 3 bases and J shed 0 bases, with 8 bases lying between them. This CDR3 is CASSIVSDQETQYF. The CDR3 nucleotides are TGTGCCAGTAGTATTGTCAGTGACCAAGAGACCCAGTACTTC.

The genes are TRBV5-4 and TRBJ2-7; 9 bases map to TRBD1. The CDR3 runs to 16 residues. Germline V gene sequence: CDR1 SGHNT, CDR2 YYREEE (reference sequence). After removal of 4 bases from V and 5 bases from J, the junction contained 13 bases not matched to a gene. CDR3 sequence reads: CASSPRTDRGSHEQYF. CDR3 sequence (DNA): TGTGCCAGCAGCCCCAGGACCGACAGGGGGAGTCACGAGCAGTACTTC.

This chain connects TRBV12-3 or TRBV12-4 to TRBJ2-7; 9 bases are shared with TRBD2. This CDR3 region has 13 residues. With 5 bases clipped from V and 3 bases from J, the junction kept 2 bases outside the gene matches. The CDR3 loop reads CASSGTSSYEQYF. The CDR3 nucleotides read TGTGCCAGCAGTGGGACTAGCAGCTACGAGCAGTACTTC.

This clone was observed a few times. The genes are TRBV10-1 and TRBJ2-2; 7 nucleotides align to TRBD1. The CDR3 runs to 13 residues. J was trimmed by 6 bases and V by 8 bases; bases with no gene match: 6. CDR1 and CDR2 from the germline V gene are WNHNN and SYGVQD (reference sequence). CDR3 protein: CASQTGLSGELFF. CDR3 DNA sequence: TGCGCCAGCCAGACAGGGTTGTCCGGGGAGCTGTTTTTT.

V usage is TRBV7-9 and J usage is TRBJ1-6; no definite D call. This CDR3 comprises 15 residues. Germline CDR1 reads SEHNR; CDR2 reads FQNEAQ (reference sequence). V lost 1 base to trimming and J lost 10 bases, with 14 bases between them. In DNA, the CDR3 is TGTGCCAGCAGCTTAGGAGGGTATATTGGATCACCCCTCCACTTT. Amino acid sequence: CASSLGGYIGSPLHF.

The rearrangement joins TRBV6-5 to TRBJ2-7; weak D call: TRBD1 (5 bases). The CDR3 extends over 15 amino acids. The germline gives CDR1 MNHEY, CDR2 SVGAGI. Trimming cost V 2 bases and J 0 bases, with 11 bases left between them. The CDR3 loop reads CASSYTQGVSYEQYF. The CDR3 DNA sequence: TGTGCCAGCAGTTACACACAAGGGGTCTCCTACGAGCAGTACTTC.

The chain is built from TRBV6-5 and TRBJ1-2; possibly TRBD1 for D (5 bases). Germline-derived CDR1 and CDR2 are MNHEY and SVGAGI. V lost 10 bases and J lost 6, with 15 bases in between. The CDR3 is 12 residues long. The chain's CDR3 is CATLRDSDGYTF. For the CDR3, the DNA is TGTGCCACCCTCCGGGACTCGGATGGCTACACCTTC.

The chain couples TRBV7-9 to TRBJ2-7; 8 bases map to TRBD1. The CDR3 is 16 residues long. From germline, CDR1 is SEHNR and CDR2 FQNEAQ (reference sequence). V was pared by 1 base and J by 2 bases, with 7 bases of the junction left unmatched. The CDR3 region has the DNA TGTGCCAGCAGCTTAGTTCGGGACAGGTCCCCCTACGAGCAGTACTTC. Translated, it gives CASSLVRDRSPYEQYF.

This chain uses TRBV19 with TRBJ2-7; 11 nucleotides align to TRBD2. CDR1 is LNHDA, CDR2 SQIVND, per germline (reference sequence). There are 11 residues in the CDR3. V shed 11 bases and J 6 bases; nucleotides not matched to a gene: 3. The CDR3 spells CASLAGGEQYF. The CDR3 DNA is TGTGCCTCCCTAGCGGGGGGCGAGCAGTACTTC.

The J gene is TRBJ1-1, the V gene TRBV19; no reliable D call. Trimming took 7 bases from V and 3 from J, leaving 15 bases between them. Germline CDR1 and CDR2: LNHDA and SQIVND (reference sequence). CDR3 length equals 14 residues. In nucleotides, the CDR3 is TGTGCCAGTACCCCAGTCGGGAAAGACACTGAAGCTTTCTTT. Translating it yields CASTPVGKDTEAFF.

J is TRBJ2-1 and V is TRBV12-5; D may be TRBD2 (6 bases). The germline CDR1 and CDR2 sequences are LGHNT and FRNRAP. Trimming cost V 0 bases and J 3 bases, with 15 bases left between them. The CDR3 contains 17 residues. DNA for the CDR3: TGTGCTAGTGGTTTGGTAGACGGGAGACTTCTCTACAATGAGCAGTTCTTC. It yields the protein CASGLVDGRLLYNEQFF.

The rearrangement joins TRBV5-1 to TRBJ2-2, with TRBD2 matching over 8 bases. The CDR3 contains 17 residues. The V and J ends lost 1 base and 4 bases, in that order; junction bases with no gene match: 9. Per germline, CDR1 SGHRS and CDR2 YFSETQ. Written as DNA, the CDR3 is TGCGCCAGCAGCTTGACGGGACTAGTATCGGCCACCGGGGAGCTGTTTTTT. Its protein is CASSLTGLVSATGELFF. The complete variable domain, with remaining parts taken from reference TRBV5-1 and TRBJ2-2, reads KAGVTQTPRYLIKTRGQQVTLSCSPISGHRSVSWYQQTPGQGLQFLFEYFSETQRNKGNFPGRFSGRQFSNSRSEMNVSTLELGDSALYLCASSLTGLVSATGELFFGEGSRLTVL.

DNA for the CDR3: TGTGCCAGCTCACCGGGACTAGCGGGAGGGCCGATAGAAGATACGCAGTATTTT. Protein: CASSPGLAGGPIEDTQYF. V usage is TRBV18 and J usage is TRBJ2-3; 16 bases line up with TRBD2. Unmatched junction bases numbered 8, after V lost 3 bases and J lost 5 bases. Germline-derived CDR1 and CDR2 are KGHSH and LQKENI. The CDR3 totals 18 residues.

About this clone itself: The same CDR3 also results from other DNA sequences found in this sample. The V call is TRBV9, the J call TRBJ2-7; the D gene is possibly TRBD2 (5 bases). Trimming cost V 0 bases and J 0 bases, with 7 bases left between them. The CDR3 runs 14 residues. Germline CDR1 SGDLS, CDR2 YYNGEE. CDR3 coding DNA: TGTGCCAGCAGCGTAGGTGGGAGCTCCTACGAGCAGTACTTC. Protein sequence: CASSVGGSSYEQYF.